The rows below give T cell receptor beta chains drawn from one sample of a study of blood T cells in healthy people across ages. TCRdb passed the 5' RACE reads through MiXCR, listing each CDR3 protein once. This table has approximately 2,000,000 distinct CDR3 sequences, roughly two fifths appearing once. What was sequenced was blood. These receptors were taken from a human donor in good health. The conserved cysteine and the conserved F or W are not part of the CDR3 here.

>TRBV6-2/TRBV6-3|TRBJ2-3
ASSASMRSGGVTDTQY
>TRBV11-2|TRBJ2-1
ASSWGQGHYNEQF
>TRBV3-1|TRBJ2-3
ASSQWDRGTSDTQY
>TRBV5-1|TRBJ1-2
ASSLSSAAANYGST
>TRBV9|TRBJ1-2
ASSVAQPGLDYT
>TRBV7-8|TRBJ2-4
ASSPDPGRNIQY
>TRBV12-3/TRBV12-4|TRBJ1-1
ASSWGAEFGGGTEAF
>TRBV7-3|TRBJ2-2
ASSFGVEGGTGELF
>TRBV7-2|TRBJ1-4
ASSLTGSGGKLF
>TRBV5-1|TRBJ2-7
ASSLLPGSWEQY
>TRBV27|TRBJ1-4
ASKFGVPREKLF
>TRBV6-5|TRBJ2-3
ASSYLGTGVTDTQY
>TRBV29-1|TRBJ1-2
SVGPDTNGYT
>TRBV20-1|TRBJ2-4
SARVDLAEY
>TRBV27|TRBJ2-3
ASSSIAGIVY
>TRBV9|TRBJ2-3
ASSADPLLSTDTQY
>TRBV7-2|TRBJ2-3
ASSLEGRRADTQY
>TRBV28|TRBJ1-5
ASSPFRVTGFYSNQPQH
>TRBV4-3|TRBJ1-1
ASSQDRRIGEAF
>TRBV21-1|TRBJ1-2
ASSKESPGGYT
>TRBV20-1|TRBJ2-7
SASRDRGYYEQY
>TRBV29-1|TRBJ1-1
SASGTEAF
>TRBV29-1|TRBJ2-7
SVGEATYEQY
>TRBV4-1|TRBJ1-2
ASSQRGGRGYGYT
>TRBV28|TRBJ2-5
ASSLGALGSETQY
>TRBV7-9|TRBJ2-1
ASRGTGGVYNEQF
>TRBV7-9|TRBJ1-2
ASSLLSRGYGYT
>TRBV7-9|TRBJ1-2
ASSNSEQTYGYT
>TRBV6-5|TRBJ2-1
ASRRSLNEQF
>TRBV10-2|TRBJ2-5
ASSGGYLRETQY
>TRBV20-1|TRBJ2-7
SAKGPGPYEQY
>TRBV7-9|TRBJ1-5
ASSLATLNQPQH
>TRBV27|TRBJ2-1
ASSRTGTSGHEQF
>TRBV4-2|TRBJ1-4
ASSQDRHNEKLF
>TRBV7-2|NA
ASTRGGNSYNEQY
>TRBV20-1|NA
SASLLRDYEQY
>TRBV7-2|TRBJ2-3
ASSGGVATDTQY
>TRBV13|TRBJ2-3
ASRLAGSGADTQY
>TRBV29-1|TRBJ2-3
SVEVDRTDTQY
>TRBV20-1|TRBJ1-5
SARQGTSNQPQH
>TRBV29-1|TRBJ2-7
SVETGGGSPYEQY
>TRBV7-6|TRBJ1-2
ASSLLGRAGYT